This TCR beta chain was observed in a study of CD4 T cells in relation to SARS-CoV-2 and coronaviruses. On the study more broadly: ViraFEST: approximately 10-day antigen culture of PBMCs, then TCR beta CDR3 sequencing.

Trimming removed 7 bases at V and 0 bases at J, with 8 bases between. The germline V gene has CDR1 SGHRS and CDR2 YFSETQ. The CDR3 runs to 14 residues. The unexposed donors gave CD4+ T cells in about 2010-2019, prior to COVID-19. CD4+ T cells were isolated from the cells after about nine days of culture. Only in-frame clones appear in the TCRdb table, and some are missing; sequencing was by immunoSEQ multiplex PCR. The sample lists about 25,000 clones, about 81% occurring once. Comment on this clone: Its target is not known.

The sequenced sample was CD4+ T cells from PBMCs, cultured in vitro. The V and J genes are TRBV5-1 and TRBJ1-6; D uncertain. This TCR was sampled from a human donor in good health. CDR3 loop: CASQPGSYNSPLHF. In DNA, the CDR3 is TGCGCCAGCCAACCGGGCTCCTATAATTCACCCCTCCACTTT.